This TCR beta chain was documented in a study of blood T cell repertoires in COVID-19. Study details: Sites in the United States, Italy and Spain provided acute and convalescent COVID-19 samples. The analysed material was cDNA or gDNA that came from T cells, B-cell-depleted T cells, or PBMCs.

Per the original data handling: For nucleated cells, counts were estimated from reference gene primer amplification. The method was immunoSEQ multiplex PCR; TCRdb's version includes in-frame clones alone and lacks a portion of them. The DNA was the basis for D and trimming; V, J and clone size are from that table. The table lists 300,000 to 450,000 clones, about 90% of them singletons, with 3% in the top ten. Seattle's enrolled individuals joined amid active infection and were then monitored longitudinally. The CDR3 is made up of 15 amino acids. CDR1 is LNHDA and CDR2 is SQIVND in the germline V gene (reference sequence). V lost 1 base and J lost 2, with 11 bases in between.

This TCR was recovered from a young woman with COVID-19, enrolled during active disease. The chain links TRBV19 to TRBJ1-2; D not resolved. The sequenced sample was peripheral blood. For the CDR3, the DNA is TGTGCCAGTAGTATAGGGCCTCCACAAAACTATGGCTACACCTTC. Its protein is CASSIGPPQNYGYTF.